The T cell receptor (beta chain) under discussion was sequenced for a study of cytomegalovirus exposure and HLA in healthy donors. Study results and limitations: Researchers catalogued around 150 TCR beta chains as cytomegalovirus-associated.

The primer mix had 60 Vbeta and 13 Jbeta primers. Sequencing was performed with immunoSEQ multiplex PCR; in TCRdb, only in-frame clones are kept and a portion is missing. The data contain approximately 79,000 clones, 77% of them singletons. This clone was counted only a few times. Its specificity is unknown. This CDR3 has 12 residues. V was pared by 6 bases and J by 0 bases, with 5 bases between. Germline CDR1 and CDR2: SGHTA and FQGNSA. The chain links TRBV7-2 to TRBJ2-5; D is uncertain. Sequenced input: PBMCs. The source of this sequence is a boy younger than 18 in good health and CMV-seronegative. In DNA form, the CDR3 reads TGTGCCAGCAGTTATCACCAAGAGACCCAGTACTTC. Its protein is CASSYHQETQYF. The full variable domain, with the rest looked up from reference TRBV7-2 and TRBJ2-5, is GAGVSQSPSNKVTEKGKDVELRCDPISGHTALYWYRQSLGQGLEFLIYFQGNSAPDKSGLPSDRFSAERTGGSVSTLTIQRTQQEDSAVYLCASSYHQETQYFGPGTRLLVL.